The sequence of this TCR beta chain was determined in a study of cytomegalovirus exposure and HLA in healthy donors. General observations from the study: The authors listed approximately 150 TCR beta chains as cytomegalovirus-associated.

PCR employed 60 Vbeta and 13 Jbeta primers. The assay was immunoSEQ multiplex PCR, and TCRdb's table has in-frame clones only and misses some. This sample has about 170,000 clones; approximately 81% occur once, and the top ten carry about 2.2%. Concerning this clone itself: Antigen: not known.

The V and J ends lost 2 bases and 2 bases, in that order; junction bases with no gene match: 4. The germline gives CDR1 MNHNY, CDR2 SVGAGI (reference sequence). This CDR3 comprises 16 residues. This receptor was taken from a woman aged 50 to 65 in good health and CMV-seronegative. The sequenced sample consisted of PBMCs. The chain has TRBV6-6 and TRBJ1-4; TRBD1 aligns across 8 bases. CDR3 in DNA: TGTGCCAGCAGTTACCAGGGGGCTAGGACTAATGAAAAACTGTTTTTT. Its protein is CASSYQGARTNEKLFF.